These T cell receptor beta chains were read from a single sample in a study of T-cell memory formation after mild COVID-19. Using its own MiXCR run on the 5' RACE reads, TCRdb lists one record per CDR3 protein. The sample lists 15,000 or so distinct CDR3 sequences, around 25% occurring once. The sequenced sample consisted of PBMCs or a T cell subset sorted from them (not recorded which). The receptors originated from a young man who had mild COVID-19 (a few samples of this study predate the infection). Cell type and time point are not known. Each CDR3 is given with its conserved first and last residue. A D gene is named only where the DNA matches it firmly. Expanded clones get a size class; other rows say once, few or many, or leave the size out.

v_gene: TRBV7-8
abundance: many
j_gene: TRBJ2-2
d_gene: NA
CDR3nt: TGTGCCAGCAGCCCTCCTTGGGGGGAAGGCACCGGGGAGCTGTTTTTT
CDR3aa: CASSPPWGEGTGELFF

v_gene: TRBV6-5
abundance: many
j_gene: TRBJ2-7
d_gene: NA
CDR3nt: TGTGCCAGCAGTGAATTCGACAGCTTCTACGAGCAGTACTTC
CDR3aa: CASSEFDSFYEQYF

v_gene: TRBV7-9
abundance: NA
j_gene: TRBJ1-2
d_gene: NA
CDR3nt: TGTGCCAGCAGCTTAGAGGGAGGGTCGGACGGCTACACCTTC
CDR3aa: CASSLEGGSDGYTF

v_gene: TRBV16
abundance: NA
j_gene: TRBJ1-1
d_gene: NA
CDR3nt: TGTGCCAGCAGCCAATTAGGGGCCACTGAAGCTTTCTTT
CDR3aa: CASSQLGATEAFF

v_gene: TRBV19
abundance: once
j_gene: TRBJ1-2
d_gene: NA
CDR3nt: TGTGCCAGTAGTATAGACAGGGGTGGCTATGGCTACACCTTC
CDR3aa: CASSIDRGGYGYTF

v_gene: TRBV14
abundance: many
j_gene: TRBJ2-3
d_gene: TRBD2
CDR3nt: TGTGCCAGCAGCGGGACTAGCGGGGGGCTAGATACGCAGTATTTT
CDR3aa: CASSGTSGGLDTQYF

v_gene: TRBV29-1
abundance: many
j_gene: TRBJ1-2
d_gene: NA
CDR3nt: TGCAGCGTTGGGTTGGTCGGAATTAACTATGGCTACACCTTC
CDR3aa: CSVGLVGINYGYTF

v_gene: TRBV7-9
abundance: many
j_gene: TRBJ2-4
d_gene: TRBD1
CDR3nt: TGTGCCAGCAGCCCGCCGGGACAGGGAGTTTACATTCAGTACTTC
CDR3aa: CASSPPGQGVYIQYF

v_gene: TRBV7-9
abundance: many
j_gene: TRBJ2-5
d_gene: NA
CDR3nt: TGTGCCAGCAGCTTAGAAGGGCGACTGGCGGAGACCCAGTACTTC
CDR3aa: CASSLEGRLAETQYF

v_gene: TRBV6-2/TRBV6-3
abundance: many
j_gene: TRBJ2-7
d_gene: TRBD2
CDR3nt: TGTGCCAGCAGTAGACTAGCGGAGATCTACGAGCAGTACTTC
CDR3aa: CASSRLAEIYEQYF

v_gene: TRBV27
abundance: NA
j_gene: TRBJ2-1
d_gene: NA
CDR3nt: TGTGCCAGCAGTCTCACAGGGTGGTCCTACAATGAGCAGTTCTTC
CDR3aa: CASSLTGWSYNEQFF

v_gene: TRBV5-1
abundance: many
j_gene: TRBJ2-7
d_gene: TRBD1
CDR3nt: TGCGCCAGCAGCCAGTCCGACAGGGGGCTCTACGAGCAGTACTTC
CDR3aa: CASSQSDRGLYEQYF

v_gene: TRBV6-6
abundance: NA
j_gene: TRBJ1-6
d_gene: NA
CDR3nt: TGTGCCAGCGAGTTGGCGGGGAGCTCCTATAATTCACCCCTCCACTTT
CDR3aa: CASELAGSSYNSPLHF

v_gene: TRBV19
abundance: many
j_gene: TRBJ1-1
d_gene: NA
CDR3nt: TGTGCCAGTAGTGCGATGGCCACGGGGGCGAATTGGAACACTGAAGCTTTCTTT
CDR3aa: CASSAMATGANWNTEAFF

v_gene: TRBV6-5
abundance: many
j_gene: TRBJ2-3
d_gene: NA
CDR3nt: TGTGCCAGCAGTTACATTAGTTCTGATACGCAGTATTTT
CDR3aa: CASSYISSDTQYF